The clone carrying this T cell receptor beta chain was seen a handful of times. Its antigen is not identified. The sample comes from a study of human T cells and chemical hapten exposure. Study-level information: Patches with 0.01% DPC went on the upper back, and the tests were read at 6 days. TCR yield per sample varied, mainly due to pooled library volumes. General study points: Expanded TCRs were compared with controls, and the expanded TCRs formed significantly more large CDR3 similarity clusters.

CDR1 and CDR2 (germline): SGHTA, FQGNSA. The CDR3 loop spans 16 amino acids. The J segment lost 5 bases and the V segment lost 5 bases, leaving 11 bases of the junction unmatched. Using its own MiXCR run on the RACE reads, TCRdb lists one record per CDR3 protein. The repertoire holds about 120,000 distinct CDR3 sequences, with roughly 10% as singletons. Time point in this sample: patch test 3, about 24 weeks after DPC sensitization. Treatment noted: therapeutic diphenylcyclopropenone sensitization with weekly scalp DPC. The TCR was taken from a woman aged 45-65 years with alopecia areata. Some clones in this sample may be carry-over from other donors' samples. The gene calls are TRBV7-2 and TRBJ2-5; 10 bases align to TRBD2. The material was whole blood, obtained in connection with sensitization to the hapten diphenylcyclopropenone (DPC). For the CDR3, the DNA is TGTGCCAGCAGCCCCCCCCGCCTAGCGGGGGTCGAGACCCAGTACTTC. Protein product: CASSPPRLAGVETQYF.